A selection of T cell receptor beta chains follows, all from one sample in a study of cytomegalovirus exposure and HLA in healthy donors. Produced via immunoSEQ multiplex PCR; TCRdb's table is partial and in-frame only. The sample carries around 150,000 clones, roughly two thirds recorded once. The sequencing sample was made of PBMCs. These receptors were collected from a woman aged 25-40 years in good health and CMV-seronegative. The CDR3 runs from the conserved cysteine through the conserved F or W. D genes are given only for firm matches. Clone size is stated in some rows and not others, as once, few, many or a class when expanded.

clone size	D gene	V gene	J gene	CDR3 protein	CDR3 DNA
NA	NA	TRBV4-3	TRBJ2-1	CASSRTGSVAGEQFF	TGCGCCAGCAGCCGTACAGGGAGCGTCGCAGGGGAGCAGTTCTTC
NA	NA	TRBV9	TRBJ1-1	CASSGGGAAFF	TGTGCCAGCAGCGGCGGGGGAGCAGCTTTCTTT
NA	TRBD2	TRBV7-2	TRBJ2-3	CASSLDSGSADTQYF	TGTGCCAGCAGCTTAGATAGCGGGAGTGCGGATACGCAGTATTTT
NA	TRBD2	TRBV7-2	TRBJ2-7	CASSLVRGAGYEQYF	TGTGCCAGCAGCTTAGTGCGGGGGGCCGGTTACGAGCAGTACTTC
NA	NA	TRBV7-9	TRBJ2-5	CASRGLYEETQYF	TGTGCCAGCAGGGGACTGTACGAAGAGACCCAGTACTTC
NA	NA	TRBV11-2	TRBJ2-1	CASRLSRTKHYNEQFF	TGTGCCAGCAGACTAAGCCGGACTAAACACTACAATGAGCAGTTCTTC
NA	TRBD2	TRBV6-6	TRBJ2-5	CASRTLAGVSETQYF	TGTGCCAGCAGGACACTAGCGGGAGTTAGCGAGACCCAGTACTTC
NA	TRBD2	TRBV7-9	TRBJ2-1	CASSLASGAPYNEQFF	TGTGCCAGCAGCTTAGCGAGCGGGGCCCCCTACAATGAGCAGTTCTTC
NA	TRBD1	TRBV6-1	TRBJ2-1	CALEGAGNEQFF	TGTGCCCTTGAGGGGGCTGGTAATGAGCAGTTCTTC
few	TRBD1	TRBV10-3	TRBJ2-2	CAISGTGGDTGELFF	TGTGCCATATCCGGGACAGGGGGAGACACCGGGGAGCTGTTTTTT
few	NA	TRBV9	TRBJ2-5	CASSPRVGGQETQYF	TGTGCCAGCAGCCCCCGTGTGGGGGGTCAAGAGACCCAGTACTTC
NA	TRBD1	TRBV6-1	TRBJ1-5	CASGDRGRNQPQHF	TGTGCCAGCGGGGACAGGGGGCGAAATCAGCCCCAGCATTTT
NA	NA	TRBV2	TRBJ2-5	CATTGSQETQYF	TGTGCCACCACAGGGAGTCAAGAGACCCAGTACTTC
NA	TRBD2	TRBV18	TRBJ2-3	CASSTGLEITDTQYF	TGTGCCAGCTCAACCGGACTAGAAATCACAGATACGCAGTATTTT
once	TRBD1	TRBV7-9	TRBJ1-2	CASSVGQEGANYGYTF	TGTGCCAGCAGCGTCGGACAGGAGGGAGCTAACTATGGCTACACCTTC
NA	NA	TRBV2	TRBJ1-1	CASKDWSSSEAFF	TGTGCCAGCAAGGACTGGTCGAGCTCTGAAGCTTTCTTT
NA	TRBD2	TRBV4-3	TRBJ2-3	CASSPVLAEGTDTQYF	TGCGCCAGCAGTCCAGTCCTAGCGGAGGGCACAGATACGCAGTATTTT
NA	TRBD1	TRBV6-6	TRBJ1-1	CASSTTGGTEAFF	TGTGCCAGCAGTACCACAGGGGGCACTGAAGCTTTCTTT
NA	TRBD1	TRBV5-1	TRBJ1-1	CACHGTDTEAFF	TGCGCCTGCCACGGGACAGACACTGAAGCTTTCTTT
NA	NA	TRBV6-1	TRBJ1-2	CASSEATDRGGGYTF	TGTGCCAGCAGTGAAGCAACGGACAGAGGAGGCGGCTACACCTTC
NA	NA	TRBV5-8	TRBJ1-1	CASSWDNNTEAFF	TGTGCCAGCAGCTGGGACAATAACACTGAAGCTTTCTTT
few	NA	TRBV20-1	TRBJ2-7	CSARRDSEQYF	TGCAGTGCTAGAAGGGACTCCGAGCAGTACTTC
NA	TRBD1	TRBV7-2	TRBJ1-1	CASSSGQGSGTEAFF	TGTGCCAGCAGCTCCGGACAGGGATCGGGCACTGAAGCTTTCTTT
NA	TRBD2	TRBV5-6	TRBJ2-1	CASSLAGGRTYNEQFF	TGTGCCAGCAGCTTGGCTGGCGGGAGGACCTACAATGAGCAGTTCTTC
NA	NA	TRBV30	TRBJ2-2	CAWSVSGGGELFF	TGTGCCTGGAGTGTAAGTGGAGGCGGGGAGCTGTTTTTT
few	TRBD1	TRBV4-1	TRBJ2-1	CASSQDGTGLRSPPKQFF	TGCGCCAGCAGCCAAGATGGGACAGGGTTGAGATCCCCTCCCAAGCAGTTCTTC
NA	NA	TRBV6-6	TRBJ1-5	CASRQSGSNQPQHF	TGTGCCAGCAGACAGTCCGGCAGCAATCAGCCCCAGCATTTT
NA	NA	TRBV30	TRBJ1-2	CASSRGTYGYTF	TGTGCCTCGAGTAGGGGTACCTATGGCTACACCTTC
NA	NA	TRBV9	TRBJ2-5	CASSTRGFQETQYF	TGTGCCAGCAGCACCAGAGGTTTCCAAGAGACCCAGTACTTC
NA	TRBD1	TRBV30	TRBJ2-3	CAWSEDRGRDTQYF	TGTGCCTGGAGCGAGGACAGGGGGCGAGATACGCAGTATTTT
NA	TRBD1	TRBV6-6	TRBJ1-2	CASRHLPGQGFGYTF	TGTGCCAGCAGACACCTTCCGGGACAGGGGTTTGGCTACACCTTC
NA	NA	TRBV7-6	TRBJ2-2	CASSRWGVANTGELFF	TGTGCCAGCAGTCGTTGGGGAGTCGCGAACACCGGGGAGCTGTTTTTT
few	NA	TRBV4-3	TRBJ2-1	CASSQRTVGGSNEQFF	TGCGCCAGCAGCCAAAGGACGGTTGGGGGGAGCAATGAGCAGTTCTTC
NA	NA	TRBV11-2	TRBJ2-5	CASSLGLDIETQYF	TGTGCCAGCAGCTTAGGACTAGATATAGAGACCCAGTACTTC
few	TRBD1	TRBV7-9	TRBJ1-3	CASSTDRGYGNTIYF	TGTGCCAGCAGCACGGACAGGGGGTACGGAAACACCATATATTTT
once	TRBD1	TRBV18	TRBJ2-1	CASSPPDRANNEQFF	TGTGCCAGCTCACCACCGGACAGGGCAAACAATGAGCAGTTCTTC
NA	TRBD2	TRBV14	TRBJ2-1	CATSGGIYNEQFF	TGTGCCACCAGCGGGGGCATCTACAATGAGCAGTTCTTC
few	TRBD2	TRBV11-2	TRBJ2-1	CASSYTSGSSNEQFF	TGTGCCAGCAGCTATACTAGCGGGAGTAGCAATGAGCAGTTCTTC
NA	TRBD2	TRBV19	TRBJ2-3	CASTSGRSTDTQYF	TGTGCCAGTACTAGCGGGAGATCAACAGATACGCAGTATTTT
NA	TRBD1	TRBV19	TRBJ1-5	CASSISGTGDQPQHF	TGTGCCAGTAGTATCTCCGGGACAGGGGATCAGCCCCAGCATTTT
NA	NA	TRBV28	TRBJ1-5	CATMGVAGGQYQPQHF	TGTGCCACCATGGGGGTGGCGGGGGGACAATATCAGCCCCAGCATTTT
NA	NA	TRBV10-3	TRBJ1-6	CAISDGSPGSPLHF	TGTGCCATCAGTGATGGGTCGCCGGGTTCACCCCTCCACTTT
NA	TRBD2	TRBV7-3	TRBJ2-1	CASSFTSGRSYNEQFF	TGTGCCAGCAGCTTTACGAGCGGGAGGTCCTACAATGAGCAGTTCTTC
NA	TRBD1	TRBV29-1	TRBJ2-5	CSVEETGKQETQYF	TGCAGCGTTGAAGAGACAGGGAAACAAGAGACCCAGTACTTC
NA	TRBD1	TRBV6-1	TRBJ1-4	CASNDRGANEKLFF	TGTGCCAGCAATGACAGGGGTGCTAATGAAAAACTGTTTTTT
NA	NA	TRBV27	TRBJ2-1	CASSRGVYNEQFF	TGTGCCAGCAGCAGGGGGGTTTACAATGAGCAGTTCTTC
NA	TRBD2	TRBV4-3	TRBJ2-3	CASSQDSGATDTQYF	TGCGCCAGCAGCCAAGATAGCGGGGCCACAGATACGCAGTATTTT
NA	NA	TRBV5-1	TRBJ2-3	CASSLGRPGDTQYF	TGCGCCAGCAGCTTGGGCAGGCCGGGGGATACGCAGTATTTT
NA	TRBD1	TRBV5-5	TRBJ2-7	CASRTGQAPFYEQYF	TGTGCCAGCAGGACGGGACAGGCCCCCTTCTACGAGCAGTACTTC
few	TRBD1	TRBV6-1	TRBJ1-2	CASSLQGRSGYGYTF	TGTGCCAGCAGCTTACAGGGGCGGTCGGGCTATGGCTACACCTTC
NA	TRBD1	TRBV5-3	TRBJ1-4	CARSGPGTGDSFINEKLFF	TGTGCCAGAAGCGGTCCCGGGACAGGGGACTCCTTTATTAATGAAAAACTGTTTTTT
NA	NA	TRBV28	TRBJ1-6	CASSSSGRSPLHF	TGTGCCAGCAGTTCCTCGGGGAGGTCACCCCTCCACTTT
NA	NA	TRBV27	TRBJ1-4	CASSSGLVLGLFF	TGTGCCAGCAGTTCAGGCCTTGTCTTGGGACTGTTTTTT
few	NA	TRBV7-8	TRBJ2-1	CASSRGSGGAYNEQFF	TGTGCCAGCAGCCGAGGGTCGGGCGGGGCCTACAATGAGCAGTTCTTC
once	TRBD2	TRBV6-5	TRBJ2-5	CASREKGLAGETQYF	TGTGCCAGCAGGGAAAAGGGACTAGCGGGAGAGACCCAGTACTTC